The entry below describes one T cell receptor (beta chain). Its antigen remains unidentified. Method: immunoSEQ multiplex PCR; TCRdb's copy keeps in-frame clones and lacks some. The table lists about 180,000 clones, around 89% of them singletons. This record belongs to a study of T cell responses to AZD1222 COVID-19 vaccine. The trim removed 5 bases at V and 6 bases at J, leaving 13 bases unmatched. This CDR3 is 15 amino acids long. From germline, CDR1 is SGHAT and CDR2 FQNNGV. Regarding the study as a whole: Vaccine-associated CD4 TCRs ranged over spike, dominating at 160-218 and 743-854.

The clonotype originates from an adult who received the AZD1222 COVID-19 vaccine. The sample consisted of peripheral blood, taken 28 days after the second AZD1222 dose. The chain couples TRBV11-2 to TRBJ2-7; TRBD2 matches 7 bases. CDR3 protein: CASSPSGREGVEQYF. The CDR3 DNA reads TGTGCCAGCAGCCCCTCGGGGAGGGAAGGGGTCGAGCAGTACTTC. Full variable domain (missing parts from reference TRBV11-2 and TRBJ2-7): EAGVAQSPRYKIIEKRQSVAFWCNPISGHATLYWYQQILGQGPKLLIQFQNNGVVDDSQLPKDRFSAERLKGVDSTLKIQPAKLEDSAVYLCASSPSGREGVEQYFGPGTRLTVT.